A single sample gave rise to the 32 T cell receptor beta chains below, sequenced in a study of T cell changes during pregnancy in multiple sclerosis. This table comes from immunoSEQ multiplex PCR, and its TCRdb copy is limited to in-frame clones, with some not included. The sample consists of some 110,000 clones, approximately 90% of them appearing once. The source was peripheral blood, collected in the third trimester of pregnancy. These receptors all stem from a female donor with multiple sclerosis, enrolled in a pregnancy study.

The chain joins TRBV7-8 to TRBJ1-1; a weak D match, TRBD1 (5 bases). The V gene's germline CDR1 is SGHVS and CDR2 FQNEAQ. Trimming left V 5 bases short and J 5 bases short, with 15 bases between. This CDR3 is built from 14 residues. CDR3 DNA: TGTGCCAGCAGCCCTTTACAGGTTGGAACTGAAGCTTTCTTT. Amino acids: CASSPLQVGTEAFF.

The V call is TRBV10-3, the J call TRBJ2-5, with TRBD2 matching over 12 bases. There are 17 residues in the CDR3. Germline CDR1 ENHRY, CDR2 SYGVKD. With V trimmed by 4 bases and J by 4 bases, 10 bases remained unmatched. The CDR3 region is CAISAGLAGEQGETQYF. DNA of the CDR3: TGTGCCATCAGTGCGGGACTAGCGGGCGAACAAGGAGAGACCCAGTACTTC.

This clone has a single count. The genes are TRBV30 and TRBJ1-1; the match to TRBD1 covers 7 bases. The CDR3 length is 13 residues. Germline CDR1 GTSNPN, CDR2 SVGIG (reference sequence). The trim removed 1 base at V and 2 bases at J, leaving 1 base unmatched. The CDR3, as DNA: TGTGCCTGGAGTGAAGGGGGCAACACTGAAGCTTTCTTT. Its protein product is CAWSEGGNTEAFF.

The gene calls are TRBV27 and TRBJ2-6, with TRBD2 matching 7 bases. V trimming: 4 bases; J trimming: 7 bases; junction bases outside the gene matches: 10. This CDR3 has 16 residues. CDR1 and CDR2 from the germline V gene are MNHEY and SMNVEV (reference sequence). The CDR3 DNA sequence: TGTGCCAGCAGTTCATTCGAGGGGAGGGTTGCCAACGTCCTGACTTTC. Its protein product is CASSSFEGRVANVLTF.

The chain has TRBV6-1 and TRBJ2-2; weak D call: TRBD2 (7 bases). V was pared by 4 bases and J by 5 bases, with 20 bases between. Germline V lookup: CDR1 MNHNS, CDR2 SASEGT. The CDR3 loop spans 17 amino acids. The CDR3, as DNA: TGTGCCAGCAGTGCCAGCCGCCGGGGGGCGCGGACCGGGGAGCTGTTTTTT. This sequence encodes CASSASRRGARTGELFF.

The chain employs TRBV30 and TRBJ2-1; D call uncertain. CDR1 GTSNPN and CDR2 SVGIG come from the germline V gene (reference sequence). Trimming shortened V by 3 bases and J by 5 bases, and 5 bases separated the two germline ends. The CDR3 has 11 residues. The CDR3 sequence is CAWSTNNEQFF. CDR3 in DNA: TGTGCCTGGAGCACAAACAATGAGCAGTTCTTC.

As DNA, the CDR3 is TGTGCCAGTAGTATTGCTAGCGACAATGAGCAGTTCTTC. It is translated as CASSIASDNEQFF. The chain employs TRBV19 and TRBJ2-1; a possible D gene is TRBD2 (6 bases). The CDR3 loop spans 13 amino acids. Deletions cut 3 bases from V and 5 bases from J, with 8 bases between. In germline, CDR1 is LNHDA, CDR2 SQIVND (reference sequence).

Details on this clone: A read error may produce the germline difference seen at one junction end. The chain uses TRBV6-6 and TRBJ2-1; a possible D gene is TRBD1 (6 bases). Germline V lookup: CDR1 MNHNY, CDR2 SVGAGI (reference sequence). This CDR3 spans 15 amino acids. CDR3: CASSQDSSSFNEQFF. The CDR3 nucleotides read TGTGCCAGCAGCCAGGACAGTTCCTCCTTCAATGAGCAGTTCTTC.

The gene calls are TRBV6-5 and TRBJ1-2; D is possibly TRBD1 (5 bases). The V end was cut by 0 bases, the J end by 14 bases, with 19 bases between. This CDR3 is built from 14 residues. Germline V CDR1 and CDR2: MNHEY, SVGAGI. CDR3 nucleotide sequence: TGTGCCAGCAGTTACTCGAGAGGGGAGGGCCTAGTGACCTTC. It yields the protein CASSYSRGEGLVTF.

The chain is built from TRBV28 and TRBJ1-1; D call uncertain. This CDR3 is built from 13 residues. Germline CDR1 reads MDHEN; CDR2 reads SYDVKM. V dropped 6 bases and J dropped 4 bases, with 12 bases sitting between them. The CDR3 bases are TGTGCCAGCAGAGGCAGGCGGGGCACTGAAGCTTTCTTT. Translated, it gives CASRGRRGTEAFF.

The CDR3 reads CASITSGRASTEAFF. CDR3 nucleotide sequence: TGTGCCAGTATCACCTCCGGGCGGGCCTCCACTGAAGCTTTCTTT. This chain uses TRBV19 with TRBJ1-1, with D unresolved. Germline CDR1 is LNHDA and CDR2 is SQIVND (reference sequence). The CDR3 is 15 amino acids. The germline V and J ends were trimmed by 7 bases and 4 bases, with 19 bases remaining between them. The complete variable domain, with remaining parts taken from reference TRBV19 and TRBJ1-1, reads DGGITQSPKYLFRKEGQNVTLSCEQNLNHDAMYWYRQDPGQGLRLIYYSQIVNDFQKGDIAEGYSVSREKKESFPLTVTSAQKNPTAFYLCASITSGRASTEAFFGQGTRLTVV.

The chain employs TRBV2 and TRBJ2-7; a possible D gene is TRBD1 (6 bases). Germline assignment: CDR1 SNHLY and CDR2 FYNNEI. With 4 bases removed from V and 5 bases from J, the gap between germline ends came to 12 bases. The CDR3 consists of 13 residues. The CDR3 DNA sequence: TGTGCCAGCAGTGCAGGGGTGGGCCACGAGCAGTACTTC. Its translation is CASSAGVGHEQYF.

This rearrangement joins TRBV27 to TRBJ2-2, with 9 bases identical to TRBD2. The ends lost 11 bases at V and 3 bases at J; junction bases unmatched: 7. Germline values: CDR1 MNHEY, CDR2 SMNVEV (reference sequence). CDR3 length: 14 residues. The CDR3 bases are TGTGCCGGCCGGACTAGCGCCCACACCGGGGAGCTGTTTTTT. It specifies CAGRTSAHTGELFF.

The genes are TRBV30 and TRBJ1-5, with 8 bases lining up with TRBD1. Germline loops: CDR1 GTSNPN, CDR2 SVGIG (reference sequence). After removal of 2 bases from V and 6 bases from J, the junction contained 9 bases not matched to a gene. The CDR3 loop spans 15 amino acids. The CDR3 DNA sequence: TGTGCCTGGAGTAACGGGCAGGGGGCTTTTCAGCCCCAGCATTTT. Translated, it gives CAWSNGQGAFQPQHF.

This chain links TRBV9 with TRBJ2-1, with D tentatively TRBD2 (7 bases). The CDR3 runs 16 residues. V was trimmed by 3 bases and J by 1 base, leaving 14 bases between them. The germline V gene encodes CDR1 SGDLS and CDR2 YYNGEE. The CDR3 is CASSEGGEASYNEQFF. The CDR3 DNA sequence: TGTGCCAGCAGCGAGGGGGGGGAAGCGTCCTACAATGAGCAGTTCTTC.

The CDR3 DNA reads as TGTGCCAGCAGTGATAGGCCCGGACGAGGGGGCACTGAAGCTTTCTTT. Translation gives CASSDRPGRGGTEAFF. The rearrangement uses TRBV6-1 and TRBJ1-1; a possible D gene is TRBD1 (6 bases). CDR3 length: 16 amino acids. V lost 3 bases to trimming and J lost 4 bases, with 18 bases between them. Germline V gene lookup returns CDR1 MNHNS and CDR2 SASEGT.

This clone was counted between two and nine times. The J gene is TRBJ2-5, the V gene TRBV11-2; a possible D gene is TRBD1 (5 bases). The V end was cut by 1 base, the J end by 5 bases, with 11 bases between. CDR1 SGHAT and CDR2 FQNNGV come from the germline V gene. The CDR3 extends over 14 amino acids. CDR3 sequence: CASSLGQGLETQYF. CDR3 DNA: TGTGCCAGCAGCTTAGGGCAGGGCTTGGAGACCCAGTACTTC.

V and J are TRBV4-1 and TRBJ2-5, with 7 bases aligning to TRBD1. The CDR3 is made up of 15 amino acids. With V trimmed by 0 bases and J by 1 base, 2 bases remained unmatched. Germline assignment: CDR1 MGHRA and CDR2 YSYEKL. The CDR3 DNA is TGCGCCAGCAGCCAAGAACAGGGGTTCCAAGAGACCCAGTACTTC. Translating it yields CASSQEQGFQETQYF.

This chain connects TRBV28 to TRBJ2-3, with D possibly TRBD2 on 6 matching bases. The V gene's germline CDR1 is MDHEN and CDR2 SYDVKM. V lost 7 bases and J 5 bases, leaving 19 bases between the germline ends. This CDR3 is built from 15 residues. The CDR3 DNA follows: TGTGCCAGCACAGTTAGGTCGGGAGTACAAGATACGCAGTATTTT. Amino acid sequence: CASTVRSGVQDTQYF.

This chain connects TRBV19 to TRBJ1-5; 8 bases line up with TRBD1. CDR3 length: 16 residues. V lost 5 bases and J lost 3; bases outside the gene matches: 9. Germline-derived CDR1 and CDR2 are LNHDA and SQIVND (reference sequence). CDR3 sequence reads: CASSSSGQGDNQPQHF. The CDR3 coding sequence is TGTGCCAGTAGTTCATCTGGACAGGGTGACAATCAGCCCCAGCATTTT.

This chain uses TRBV5-1 with TRBJ2-2; D is possibly TRBD2 (5 bases). The CDR3 is 15 residues long. Deletions cut 4 bases from V and 2 bases from J, with 12 bases between. Germline CDR1 and CDR2: SGHRS and YFSETQ. This chain's CDR3 is CASSLAGLNTGELFF. In DNA, the CDR3 is TGCGCCAGCAGCCTAGCTGGATTAAACACCGGGGAGCTGTTTTTT.

This clone was seen a handful of times. The chain recombines TRBV2 with TRBJ2-3; maybe TRBD1 (5 bases). V shed 10 bases and J shed 1 base, with 9 bases lying between them. CDR3 length: 12 amino acids. Per germline, CDR1 SNHLY and CDR2 FYNNEI. The CDR3 protein is CAIETGTDTQYF. DNA of the CDR3: TGTGCCATCGAGACAGGCACAGATACGCAGTATTTT.

The chain couples TRBV7-3 to TRBJ2-1, with 14 bases aligning to TRBD2. Germline-derived CDR1 and CDR2 are SGHTA and FQGTGA. This CDR3 is built from 17 residues. The V segment lost 3 bases and the J segment 6 bases; nucleotides outside the gene matches: 7. CDR3 residues: CASSFGSTSGGGNEQFF. In nucleotides, the CDR3 is TGTGCCAGCAGCTTCGGGTCGACTAGCGGGGGGGGCAATGAGCAGTTCTTC. Using reference TRBV7-3 and TRBJ2-1 for the parts outside the CDR3, the full variable domain is GAGVSQTPSNKVTEKGKYVELRCDPISGHTALYWYRQSLGQGPEFLIYFQGTGAADDSGLPNDRFFAVRPEGSVSTLKIQRTERGDSAVYLCASSFGSTSGGGNEQFFGPGTRLTVL.

Only one count was recorded for this clone. CDR3 sequence (DNA): TGTGCCAGCAGCTATACAAGAAACAACAATGAGCAGTTCTTC. Translation: CASSYTRNNNEQFF. The chain links TRBV11-3 to TRBJ2-1; D uncertain. V was pared by 4 bases and J by 5 bases, with 12 bases between. Looked up from germline, CDR1 is SGHNT and CDR2 is YENEEA. The CDR3 is made up of 14 amino acids.

The chain carries TRBV30 and TRBJ2-3; maybe TRBD2 (6 bases). The germline V gene has CDR1 GTSNPN and CDR2 SVGIG (reference sequence). The length of the CDR3 is 11 residues. V was pared by 8 bases and J by 2 bases, with 8 bases between. CDR3 sequence reads: CAGGTTDTQYF. The DNA of the CDR3 is TGTGCCGGGGGGACCACAGATACGCAGTATTTT.

The gene calls are TRBV9 and TRBJ1-6, with 11 bases aligning to TRBD1. With V trimmed by 3 bases and J by 6 bases, 5 bases remained unmatched. CDR1 SGDLS and CDR2 YYNGEE come from the germline V gene. This CDR3 is built from 16 residues. The CDR3 region has the DNA TGTGCCAGCAGCGCTCTCGGGACAGGGGGTAATTCACCCCTCCACTTT. Its translation is CASSALGTGGNSPLHF.

The chain links TRBV9 to TRBJ2-5; 9 positions agree with TRBD2. Germline CDR1 SGDLS, CDR2 YYNGEE. V dropped 2 bases and J dropped 1; count of bases not matched to a gene: 6. This CDR3 contains 16 residues. CDR3 protein: CASSVSTSGGQETQYF. As DNA, the CDR3 is TGTGCCAGCAGCGTCTCGACTAGCGGAGGCCAAGAGACCCAGTACTTC. Full variable domain (missing parts from reference TRBV9 and TRBJ2-5): DSGVTQTPKHLITATGQRVTLRCSPRSGDLSVYWYQQSLDQGLQFLIQYYNGEERAKGNILERFSAQQFPDLHSELNLSSLELGDSALYFCASSVSTSGGQETQYFGPGTRLLVL.

This chain joins TRBV6-6 and TRBJ1-5; D gene unclear. V was cut by 0 bases and J by 2 bases, with 8 bases left in between. Germline V CDR1 and CDR2: MNHNY, SVGAGI (reference sequence). This CDR3 is built from 15 residues. CDR3 in DNA: TGTGCCAGCAGTTACTCGAATCAGGGCAATCAGCCCCAGCATTTT. Its translation: CASSYSNQGNQPQHF.

The chain has TRBV9 and TRBJ1-2; D ambiguous. CDR1 is SGDLS, CDR2 YYNGEE, per germline. The CDR3 is made up of 14 amino acids. The V end was cut by 0 bases, the J end by 4 bases, with 10 bases between. Here the CDR3 reads CASSVGMGAYGYTF. The DNA for the CDR3 is TGTGCCAGCAGCGTAGGAATGGGAGCCTATGGCTACACCTTC.

The J gene is TRBJ1-3, the V gene TRBV9; TRBD1 matches at 8 bases. V dropped 3 bases and J dropped 1; count of bases not matched to a gene: 6. This CDR3 is 16 amino acids long. Germline assignment: CDR1 SGDLS and CDR2 YYNGEE. The CDR3 coding sequence is TGTGCCAGCAGCGCCGGACAGGGACATTCTGGAAACACCATATATTTT. It translates to CASSAGQGHSGNTIYF.

The chain links TRBV27 to TRBJ1-1; D not resolved. The germline V gene encodes CDR1 MNHEY and CDR2 SMNVEV (reference sequence). V was clipped by 6 bases and J by 0 bases, with 17 bases between them. This CDR3 contains 16 residues. The chain's CDR3 is CASSTKAAFMNTEAFF. CDR3 nucleotides: TGTGCCAGCAGCACCAAGGCGGCCTTCATGAACACTGAAGCTTTCTTT.

V usage is TRBV6-6 and J usage is TRBJ1-3; TRBD1 agrees at 7 bases. Germline loops: CDR1 MNHNY, CDR2 SVGAGI (reference sequence). CDR3 length equals 14 residues. V shed 6 bases, J shed 0 bases, and the junction held 2 bases outside the gene matches. DNA for the CDR3: TGTGCCAGCAGAGGGGGCTTCTCTGGAAACACCATATATTTT. Its translation is CASRGGFSGNTIYF.